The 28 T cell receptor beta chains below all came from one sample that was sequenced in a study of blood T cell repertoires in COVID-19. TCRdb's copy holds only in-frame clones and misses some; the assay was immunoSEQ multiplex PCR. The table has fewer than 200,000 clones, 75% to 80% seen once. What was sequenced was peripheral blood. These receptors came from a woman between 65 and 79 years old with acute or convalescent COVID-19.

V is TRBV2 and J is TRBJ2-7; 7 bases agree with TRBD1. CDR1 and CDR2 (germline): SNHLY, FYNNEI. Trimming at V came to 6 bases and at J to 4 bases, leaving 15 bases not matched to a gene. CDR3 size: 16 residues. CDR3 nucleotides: TGTGCCAGCAGGGCCTTAGAGGGGGCCAAGGCGTACGAGCAGTACTTC. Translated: CASRALEGAKAYEQYF.

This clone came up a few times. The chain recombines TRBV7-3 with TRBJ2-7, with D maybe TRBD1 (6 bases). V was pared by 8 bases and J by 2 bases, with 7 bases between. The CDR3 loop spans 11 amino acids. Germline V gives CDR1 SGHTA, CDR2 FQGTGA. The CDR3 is CASDRPYEQYF. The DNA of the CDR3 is TGTGCCAGCGACAGGCCCTACGAGCAGTACTTC.

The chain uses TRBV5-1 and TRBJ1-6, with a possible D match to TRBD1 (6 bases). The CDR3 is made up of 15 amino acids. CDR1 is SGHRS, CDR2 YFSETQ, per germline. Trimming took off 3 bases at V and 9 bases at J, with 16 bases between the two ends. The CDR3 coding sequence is TGCGCCAGCAGCTCCCAGGGGAATGGGGGTTCACCCCTCCACTTT. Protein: CASSSQGNGGSPLHF. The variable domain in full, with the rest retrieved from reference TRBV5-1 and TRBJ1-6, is KAGVTQTPRYLIKTRGQQVTLSCSPISGHRSVSWYQQTPGQGLQFLFEYFSETQRNKGNFPGRFSGRQFSNSRSEMNVSTLELGDSALYLCASSSQGNGGSPLHFGNGTRLTVT.

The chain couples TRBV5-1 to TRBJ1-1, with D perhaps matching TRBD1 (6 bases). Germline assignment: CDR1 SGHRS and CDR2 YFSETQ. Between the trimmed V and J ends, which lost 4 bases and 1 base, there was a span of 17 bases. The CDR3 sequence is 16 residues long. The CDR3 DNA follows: TGCGCCAGCAGCCTCATCGGGGCAGGGGAGAACACTGAAGCTTTCTTT. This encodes CASSLIGAGENTEAFF.

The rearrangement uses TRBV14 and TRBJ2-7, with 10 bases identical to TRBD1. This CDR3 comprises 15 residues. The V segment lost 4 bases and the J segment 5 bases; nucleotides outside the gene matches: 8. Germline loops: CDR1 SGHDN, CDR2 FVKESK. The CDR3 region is CASSPQPGQGNEQYF. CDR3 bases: TGTGCCAGCAGCCCACAGCCGGGACAGGGGAACGAGCAGTACTTC.

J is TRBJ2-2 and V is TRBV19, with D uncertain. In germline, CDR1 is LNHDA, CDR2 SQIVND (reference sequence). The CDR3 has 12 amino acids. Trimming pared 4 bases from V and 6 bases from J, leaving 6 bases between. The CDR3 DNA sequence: TGTGCCAGTAGTACCAGCGCCGGGGAGCTGTTTTTT. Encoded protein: CASSTSAGELFF.

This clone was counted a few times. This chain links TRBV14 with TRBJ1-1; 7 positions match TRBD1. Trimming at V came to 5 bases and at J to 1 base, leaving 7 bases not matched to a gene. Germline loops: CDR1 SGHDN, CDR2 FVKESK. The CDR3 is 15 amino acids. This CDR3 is CASSSGGTANTEAFF. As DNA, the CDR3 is TGTGCCAGCAGCAGCGGGGGGACAGCGAACACTGAAGCTTTCTTT.

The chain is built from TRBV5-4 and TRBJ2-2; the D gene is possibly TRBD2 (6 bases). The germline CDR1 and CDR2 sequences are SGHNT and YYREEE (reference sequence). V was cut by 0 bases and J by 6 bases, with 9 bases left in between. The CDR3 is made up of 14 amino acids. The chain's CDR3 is CASSLASAPGELFF. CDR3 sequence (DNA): TGTGCCAGCAGCTTGGCTAGCGCCCCCGGGGAGCTGTTTTTT.

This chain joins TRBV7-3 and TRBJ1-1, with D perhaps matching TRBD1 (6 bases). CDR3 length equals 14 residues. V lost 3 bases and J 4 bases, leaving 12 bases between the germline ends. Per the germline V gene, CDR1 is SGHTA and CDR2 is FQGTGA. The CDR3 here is CASSLGHQSTEAFF. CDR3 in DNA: TGTGCCAGCAGCTTGGGACACCAGAGCACTGAAGCTTTCTTT.

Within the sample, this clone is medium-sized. CDR3: CASSSGYQDTQYF. The CDR3 nucleotides read TGTGCCAGCAGTTCCGGGTATCAAGATACGCAGTATTTT. The V call is TRBV27, the J call TRBJ2-3, with no clear D. Germline V lookup: CDR1 MNHEY, CDR2 SMNVEV (reference sequence). Trimming took 4 bases from V and 5 from J, leaving 10 bases between them. The CDR3 sequence is 13 residues long.

CDR3 protein: CASSMSLGGGNEKLFF. The DNA for the CDR3 is TGTGCCAGTAGTATGTCCCTCGGGGGAGGGAATGAAAAACTGTTTTTT. This chain joins TRBV19 and TRBJ1-4; a weak D match, TRBD1 (5 bases). Germline loops: CDR1 LNHDA, CDR2 SQIVND (reference sequence). This CDR3 contains 16 residues. V gave up 3 bases and J gave up 5 bases, with 16 bases separating them.

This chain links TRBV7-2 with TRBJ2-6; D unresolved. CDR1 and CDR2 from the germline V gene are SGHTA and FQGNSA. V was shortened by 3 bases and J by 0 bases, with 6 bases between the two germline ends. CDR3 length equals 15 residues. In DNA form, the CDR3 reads TGTGCCAGCAGCTTTCCGTCCTCTGGGGCCAACGTCCTGACTTTC. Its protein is CASSFPSSGANVLTF.

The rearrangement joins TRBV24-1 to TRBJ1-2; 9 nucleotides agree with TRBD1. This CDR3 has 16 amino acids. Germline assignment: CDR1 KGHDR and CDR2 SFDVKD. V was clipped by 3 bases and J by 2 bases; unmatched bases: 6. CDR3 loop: CATSDTGTGRNYGYTF. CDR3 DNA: TGTGCCACCAGTGATACCGGGACAGGGAGGAACTATGGCTACACCTTC.

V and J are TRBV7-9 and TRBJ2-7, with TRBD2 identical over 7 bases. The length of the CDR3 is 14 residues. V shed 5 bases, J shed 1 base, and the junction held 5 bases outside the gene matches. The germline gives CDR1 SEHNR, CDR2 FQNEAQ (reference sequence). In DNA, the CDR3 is TGTGCCAGCAGCCGGCCGGGACTATCCTACGAGCAGTACTTC. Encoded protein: CASSRPGLSYEQYF.

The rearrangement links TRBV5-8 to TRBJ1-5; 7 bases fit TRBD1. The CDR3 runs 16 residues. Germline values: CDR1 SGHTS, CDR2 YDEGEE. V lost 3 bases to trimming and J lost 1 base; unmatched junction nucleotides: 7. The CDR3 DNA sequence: TGTGCCAGCAGCTCACGGGACAGAAGGAGCAATCAGCCCCAGCATTTT. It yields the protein CASSSRDRRSNQPQHF.

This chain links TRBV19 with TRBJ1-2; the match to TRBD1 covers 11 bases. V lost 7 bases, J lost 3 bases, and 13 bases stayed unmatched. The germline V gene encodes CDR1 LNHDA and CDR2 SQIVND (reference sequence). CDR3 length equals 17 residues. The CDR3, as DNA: TGTGCCAGTACTCTTCAGGACAGGGGGCCGAGTCACTATGGCTACACCTTC. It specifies CASTLQDRGPSHYGYTF. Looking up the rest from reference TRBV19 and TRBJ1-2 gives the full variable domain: DGGITQSPKYLFRKEGQNVTLSCEQNLNHDAMYWYRQDPGQGLRLIYYSQIVNDFQKGDIAEGYSVSREKKESFPLTVTSAQKNPTAFYLCASTLQDRGPSHYGYTFGSGTRLTVV.

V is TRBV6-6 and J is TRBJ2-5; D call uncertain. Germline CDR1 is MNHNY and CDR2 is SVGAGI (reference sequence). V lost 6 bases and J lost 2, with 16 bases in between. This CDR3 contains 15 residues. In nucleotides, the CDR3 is TGTGCCAGCAGCAAGACTCAATTTACTCAAGAGACCCAGTACTTC. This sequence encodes CASSKTQFTQETQYF.

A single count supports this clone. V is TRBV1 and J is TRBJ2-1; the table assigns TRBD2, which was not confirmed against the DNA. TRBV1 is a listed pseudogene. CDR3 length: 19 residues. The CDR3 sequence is CTSSQDHSPWGGNSHEQFF. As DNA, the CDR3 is TGCACCAGCAGCCAAGATCATAGCCCTTGGGGGGGCAATTCTCATGAGCAGTTCTTC.

CDR3 residues: CSASAAERYEQYF. CDR3 bases: TGCAGTGCTAGTGCAGCGGAGCGCTACGAGCAGTACTTC. V is TRBV20-1 and J is TRBJ2-7; D may be TRBD2 (5 bases). The CDR3 is made up of 13 amino acids. CDR1 DFQATT and CDR2 SNEGSKA come from the germline V gene (reference sequence). Deletions cut 3 bases from V and 3 bases from J, with 12 bases between.

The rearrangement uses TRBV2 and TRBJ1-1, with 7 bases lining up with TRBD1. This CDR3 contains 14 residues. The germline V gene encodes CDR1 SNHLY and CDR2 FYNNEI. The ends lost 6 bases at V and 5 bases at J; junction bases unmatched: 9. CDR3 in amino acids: CASSVTGLGTEAFF. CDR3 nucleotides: TGTGCCAGCAGCGTGACAGGGTTAGGGACTGAAGCTTTCTTT. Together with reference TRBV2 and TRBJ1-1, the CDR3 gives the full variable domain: EPEVTQTPSHQVTQMGQEVILRCVPISNHLYFYWYRQILGQKVEFLVSFYNNEISEKSEIFDDQFSVERPDGSNFTLKIRSTKLEDSAMYFCASSVTGLGTEAFFGQGTRLTVV.

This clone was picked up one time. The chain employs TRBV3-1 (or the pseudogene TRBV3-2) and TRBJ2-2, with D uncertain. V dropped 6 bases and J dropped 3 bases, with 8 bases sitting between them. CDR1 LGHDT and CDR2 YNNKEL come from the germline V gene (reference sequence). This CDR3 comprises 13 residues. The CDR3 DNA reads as TGTGCCAGCAGAGACACGTACACCGGGGAGCTGTTTTTT. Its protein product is CASRDTYTGELFF.

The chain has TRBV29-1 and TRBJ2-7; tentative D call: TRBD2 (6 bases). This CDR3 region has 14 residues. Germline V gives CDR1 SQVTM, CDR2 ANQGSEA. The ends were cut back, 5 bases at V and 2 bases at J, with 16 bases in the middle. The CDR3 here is CSVTPGTGAYEQYF. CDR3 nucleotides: TGCAGCGTTACCCCCGGGACTGGAGCCTACGAGCAGTACTTC.

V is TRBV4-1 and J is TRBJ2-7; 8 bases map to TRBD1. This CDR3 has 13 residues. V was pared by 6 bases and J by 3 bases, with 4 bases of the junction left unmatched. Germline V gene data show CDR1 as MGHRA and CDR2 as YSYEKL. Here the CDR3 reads CASRPTGVYEQYF. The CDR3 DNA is TGCGCCAGCAGACCGACAGGGGTCTACGAGCAGTACTTC.

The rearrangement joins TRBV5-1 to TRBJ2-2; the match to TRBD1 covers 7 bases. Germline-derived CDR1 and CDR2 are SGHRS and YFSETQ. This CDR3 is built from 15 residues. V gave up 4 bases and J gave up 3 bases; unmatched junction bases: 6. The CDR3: CASSEQGSYTGELFF. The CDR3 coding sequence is TGCGCCAGCAGCGAACAGGGGTCGTACACCGGGGAGCTGTTTTTT.

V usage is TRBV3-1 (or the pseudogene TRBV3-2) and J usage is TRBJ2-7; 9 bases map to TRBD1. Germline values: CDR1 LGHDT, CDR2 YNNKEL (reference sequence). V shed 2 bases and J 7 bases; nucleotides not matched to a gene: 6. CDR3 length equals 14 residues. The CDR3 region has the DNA TGTGCCAGCAGCCAACCGGGACAGGGTATAGAGCAGTACTTC. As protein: CASSQPGQGIEQYF.

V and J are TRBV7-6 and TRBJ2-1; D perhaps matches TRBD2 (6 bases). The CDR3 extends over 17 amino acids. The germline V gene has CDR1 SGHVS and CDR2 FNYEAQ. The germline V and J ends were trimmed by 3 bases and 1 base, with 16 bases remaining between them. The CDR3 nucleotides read TGTGCCAGCAGCTTGGTAGCTGGAGGGGCTTCCTACAATGAGCAGTTCTTC. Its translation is CASSLVAGGASYNEQFF.

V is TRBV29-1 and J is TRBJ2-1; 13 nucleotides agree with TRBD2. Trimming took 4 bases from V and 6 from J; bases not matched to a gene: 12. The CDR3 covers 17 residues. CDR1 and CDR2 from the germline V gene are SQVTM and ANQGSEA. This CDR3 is CSVVDGPGLAGFNEQFF. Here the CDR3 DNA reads TGCAGCGTTGTAGATGGCCCGGGACTAGCGGGATTCAATGAGCAGTTCTTC.

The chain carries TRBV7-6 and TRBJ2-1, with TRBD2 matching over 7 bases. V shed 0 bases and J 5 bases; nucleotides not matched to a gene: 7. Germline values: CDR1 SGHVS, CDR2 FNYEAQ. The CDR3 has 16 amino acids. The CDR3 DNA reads TGTGCCAGCAGCTTAGCCGGGGGGACTAAGAACAATGAGCAGTTCTTC. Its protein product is CASSLAGGTKNNEQFF. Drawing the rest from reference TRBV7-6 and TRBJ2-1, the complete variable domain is GAGVSQSPRYKVTKRGQDVALRCDPISGHVSLYWYRQALGQGPEFLTYFNYEAQQDKSGLPNDRFSAERPEGSISTLTIQRTEQRDSAMYRCASSLAGGTKNNEQFFGPGTRLTVL.